The subject of this entry is one T cell receptor beta chain. Its antigen is unidentified. This record comes from a study of T cell responses to AZD1222 COVID-19 vaccine. Produced via immunoSEQ multiplex PCR; TCRdb's table is partial and in-frame only. The profile shows over 100,000 clones, approximately 91% of them singletons. Trimming shortened V by 6 bases and J by 7 bases, and 16 bases separated the two germline ends. This CDR3 comprises 14 residues. CDR1 is LGHDT and CDR2 is YNNKEL in the germline V gene (reference sequence). Findings and limits, study-wide: Epitopes outside B.1.351 and B.1.1.7 mutated regions reportedly drew nearly half of spike TCRs. Among the donors, most were white British and more were female, and clonal diversity was possibly underestimated.

Here the sequenced sample was peripheral blood, taken on day 0 of AZD1222 vaccination. The chain recombines TRBV3-1 (or the pseudogene TRBV3-2) with TRBJ2-1, with D possibly being TRBD2 (5 bases). This receptor was taken from an adult in good health. Here the CDR3 DNA reads TGTGCCAGCAGTCAACGGTCTAGCATTAATGAGCAGTTCTTC. Its translation: CASSQRSSINEQFF.